The 32 T cell receptor beta chains below come from one sample, sequenced in a study of PD-1 blockade in classical Hodgkin lymphoma. The data were produced by immunoSEQ multiplex PCR, yet TCRdb's version contains in-frame clones alone and is incomplete. Of 100,000 or so clones listed, roughly 91% are singletons. The time point is: cycle 4 day 1 (C4D1), after more than five weeks of nivolumab. All trial patients relapsed after autologous stem cell transplantation. Source: peripheral blood mononuclear cells (PBMCs), taken before the fourth cycle of nivolumab. Receptors originate from a human donor with classical Hodgkin lymphoma.

The chain links TRBV6-5 to TRBJ1-6, with a possible D match to TRBD1 (5 bases). Germline values: CDR1 MNHEY, CDR2 SVGAGI. This CDR3 is 15 amino acids long. V gave up 6 bases and J gave up 5 bases, with 14 bases separating them. The CDR3 DNA reads as TGTGCCAGCAGACGACAGCCTTTCGATAATTCACCCCTCCACTTT. Amino acids: CASRRQPFDNSPLHF.

This clone was counted once. The rearrangement joins TRBV6-1 to TRBJ2-3; D is ambiguous. CDR3 length: 12 amino acids. V was shortened by 1 base and J by 5 bases, with 4 bases between the two germline ends. The V gene's germline CDR1 is MNHNS and CDR2 SASEGT. The CDR3 region has the DNA TGTGCCAGCAGTGAAGTCCTAGATACGCAGTATTTT. It specifies CASSEVLDTQYF.

This chain joins TRBV19 and TRBJ2-1, with a weak D call TRBD2 (6 bases). The V gene lost 5 bases and the J gene lost 3 bases, with 11 bases spanning the gap. CDR3 length equals 14 residues. Germline lookup yields CDR1 LNHDA and CDR2 SQIVND (reference sequence). The CDR3 coding sequence is TGTGCCAGTAGTGACCTAGCGCTCTACAATGAGCAGTTCTTC. Translated, it gives CASSDLALYNEQFF.

This clone was counted between two and nine times. This rearrangement joins TRBV6-5 to TRBJ1-2; a weak D match, TRBD1 (6 bases). V gave up 6 bases and J gave up 4 bases, with 12 bases separating them. The CDR3 consists of 13 residues. Per the germline V gene, CDR1 is MNHEY and CDR2 is SVGAGI. CDR3 loop: CASSVGQFYGYTF. CDR3 in DNA: TGTGCCAGCAGCGTTGGACAGTTCTATGGCTACACCTTC.

The chain has TRBV25-1 and TRBJ2-3, with D perhaps TRBD2 (6 bases). Germline CDR1 is MGHDK and CDR2 is SYGVNS. V lost 4 bases and J lost 6, with 14 bases in between. CDR3 length: 14 residues. Here the CDR3 reads CASSVKREYDTQYF. The CDR3 region has the DNA TGTGCCAGCAGTGTAAAACGGGAGTACGATACGCAGTATTTT.

The chain joins TRBV7-6 to TRBJ1-1, with D possibly being TRBD1 (5 bases). Germline lookup yields CDR1 SGHVS and CDR2 FNYEAQ. Trimming took off 4 bases at V and 4 bases at J, with 13 bases between the two ends. The CDR3 runs 14 residues. The CDR3 is CASSSRQRFTEAFF. CDR3 nucleotides: TGTGCCAGCAGCTCCCGACAGCGATTCACTGAAGCTTTCTTT. Filled out from reference TRBV7-6 and TRBJ1-1, the complete variable domain reads GAGVSQSPRYKVTKRGQDVALRCDPISGHVSLYWYRQALGQGPEFLTYFNYEAQQDKSGLPNDRFSAERPEGSISTLTIQRTEQRDSAMYRCASSSRQRFTEAFFGQGTRLTVV.

The chain recombines TRBV21-1 with TRBJ2-2; TRBD2, the table's D call, was not compared with the DNA. TRBV21-1 is annotated as a pseudogene. The CDR3 consists of 15 residues. The CDR3 sequence is CASSKGHGRPGELFF. The CDR3 region has the DNA TGTGCCAGCAGCAAAGGTCACGGGAGACCCGGGGAGCTGTTTTTT.

The V gene is TRBV5-1, the J gene TRBJ1-2; D not certain. Per germline, CDR1 SGHRS and CDR2 YFSETQ. V was trimmed by 0 bases and J by 4 bases, leaving 16 bases between them. This CDR3 contains 16 residues. CDR3 DNA sequence: TGCGCCAGCAGCTTGGAAGGTTTGGGCAGCATCTATGGCTACACCTTC. The encoded protein is CASSLEGLGSIYGYTF.

The CDR3 DNA follows: TGCGCCAAGTCCCGGCCCCACAGGGAGACCCAGTACTTC. Protein product: CAKSRPHRETQYF. This chain connects TRBV5-1 to TRBJ2-5; a possible D gene is TRBD1 (5 bases). V was cut by 9 bases and J by 5 bases, with 17 bases left in between. The germline gives CDR1 SGHRS, CDR2 YFSETQ. The CDR3 has 13 amino acids.

This clone was observed a single time. V usage is TRBV5-4 and J usage is TRBJ1-1; unclear D gene. This CDR3 region has 16 residues. Trimming left V 4 bases short and J 0 bases short, with 16 bases between. Germline CDR1 reads SGHNT; CDR2 reads YYREEE (reference sequence). This chain's CDR3 is CASSQEVGVMNTEAFF. The CDR3 nucleotides read TGTGCCAGCAGCCAAGAAGTCGGGGTCATGAACACTGAAGCTTTCTTT.

This chain joins TRBV9 and TRBJ2-1, with 7 nucleotides matching TRBD1. This CDR3 spans 16 amino acids. CDR1 and CDR2 from the germline V gene are SGDLS and YYNGEE. The trim removed 3 bases at V and 2 bases at J, leaving 8 bases unmatched. CDR3 residues: CASSGRSGTAYNEQFF. CDR3 bases: TGTGCCAGCAGCGGCCGTTCCGGGACAGCCTACAATGAGCAGTTCTTC.

The chain employs TRBV10-2 and TRBJ2-3, with TRBD1 identical over 12 bases. The CDR3 is 14 amino acids. V trimming: 8 bases; J trimming: 2 bases; junction bases outside the gene matches: 2. CDR1 WSHSY and CDR2 SAAADI come from the germline V gene. DNA for the CDR3: TGCGCCAGCGGGACAGGGGGCAACACAGATACGCAGTATTTT. Translation gives CASGTGGNTDTQYF.

This chain uses TRBV19 with TRBJ2-3; 9 nucleotides agree with TRBD1. This CDR3 spans 13 amino acids. Germline CDR1 is LNHDA and CDR2 is SQIVND (reference sequence). J gave up 4 bases and V 6 bases, and 2 bases lay outside the gene matches. The CDR3 loop is CASRRTGADTQYF. CDR3 nucleotide sequence: TGTGCCAGTAGGCGGACAGGGGCAGATACGCAGTATTTT.

The J gene is TRBJ2-4, the V gene TRBV5-1; 9 nucleotides line up with TRBD1. Germline V gene data show CDR1 as SGHRS and CDR2 as YFSETQ. V was pared by 0 bases and J by 0 bases, with 7 bases of the junction left unmatched. The CDR3 has 18 residues. This chain's CDR3 is CASSLVTGGRGAKNIQYF. In DNA form, the CDR3 reads TGCGCCAGCAGCTTGGTGACAGGGGGGCGGGGAGCCAAAAACATTCAGTACTTC.

The rearrangement links TRBV6-1 to TRBJ2-7, with 13 bases lining up with TRBD2. Germline-derived CDR1 and CDR2 are MNHNS and SASEGT. CDR3 length: 15 amino acids. J was trimmed by 3 bases and V by 6 bases; bases with no gene match: 5. This chain's CDR3 is CASRRTSGRIYEQYF. In nucleotides, the CDR3 is TGTGCCAGCAGACGGACTAGCGGGAGAATCTACGAGCAGTACTTC.

This clone has only a few counts. The genes are TRBV4-1 and TRBJ2-7, with 10 bases lining up with TRBD1. J gave up 2 bases and V 4 bases, and 2 bases lay outside the gene matches. Per germline, CDR1 MGHRA and CDR2 YSYEKL. This CDR3 spans 14 amino acids. The chain's CDR3 is CASSRDRGPYEQYF. The CDR3 DNA sequence: TGCGCCAGCAGCCGGGACAGGGGACCCTACGAGCAGTACTTC.

This rearrangement joins TRBV7-2 to TRBJ2-1; 14 bases fit TRBD2. Germline V gene data show CDR1 as SGHTA and CDR2 as FQGNSA. The CDR3 contains 15 residues. Germline trimming cut 5 bases from V and 8 bases from J; bases unmatched to any gene: 5. The CDR3 protein is CASSPRTSGRYEQFF. Written as DNA, the CDR3 is TGTGCCAGCAGCCCCCGGACTAGCGGGAGGTATGAGCAGTTCTTC. Full variable domain (rest looked up from reference TRBV7-2 and TRBJ2-1): GAGVSQSPSNKVTEKGKDVELRCDPISGHTALYWYRQSLGQGLEFLIYFQGNSAPDKSGLPSDRFSAERTGGSVSTLTIQRTQQEDSAVYLCASSPRTSGRYEQFFGPGTRLTVL.

This clone was seen just once. V is TRBV4-2 and J is TRBJ2-2, with 9 bases that match TRBD2. V lost 3 bases and J lost 5; bases outside the gene matches: 10. Looked up from germline, CDR1 is LGHNA and CDR2 is YNFKEQ. This CDR3 is built from 17 residues. The CDR3 sequence is CASSHFGGRAATGELFF. CDR3 nucleotides: TGTGCCAGCAGCCATTTTGGCGGGAGGGCCGCGACCGGGGAGCTGTTTTTT.

The chain recombines TRBV9 with TRBJ1-4, with 10 nucleotides matching TRBD1. Losses at the gene ends were 3 bases for V and 8 bases for J; bases not matched to a gene: 4. Per the germline V gene, CDR1 is SGDLS and CDR2 is YYNGEE. This CDR3 has 14 residues. The CDR3 DNA reads as TGTGCCAGCAGCGCGACAGGGGGCATCGAAAAACTGTTTTTT. Amino acid sequence: CASSATGGIEKLFF.

The V gene is TRBV5-5, the J gene TRBJ1-4; D ambiguous. The CDR3 is 15 amino acids. V was trimmed by 3 bases and J by 5 bases, leaving 14 bases between them. Germline V gene data show CDR1 as SGHKS and CDR2 as YYEKEE (reference sequence). CDR3 bases: TGTGCCAGCAGCTCTTACCTAGACGGGAATGAAAAACTGTTTTTT. Translation: CASSSYLDGNEKLFF.

This chain joins TRBV4-1 and TRBJ1-2, with D perhaps TRBD1 (5 bases). V was clipped by 4 bases and J by 0 bases, with 15 bases between them. Germline values: CDR1 MGHRA, CDR2 YSYEKL. The CDR3 runs 16 residues. The CDR3 region has the DNA TGCGCCAGCAGCCCTGCTACAGGATCAACTAACTATGGCTACACCTTC. Residues: CASSPATGSTNYGYTF.

The chain joins TRBV6-6 to TRBJ2-1, with unresolved D. CDR3 size: 13 residues. V lost 6 bases to trimming and J lost 1 base, with 7 bases between them. CDR1 and CDR2 from the germline V gene are MNHNY and SVGAGI (reference sequence). CDR3 residues: CASRTVSYNEQFF. CDR3 nucleotide sequence: TGTGCCAGCAGGACGGTATCCTACAATGAGCAGTTCTTC.

The chain recombines TRBV6-1 with TRBJ1-5, with unresolved D. The V gene lost 5 bases and the J gene lost 5 bases, with 13 bases spanning the gap. Germline V gene lookup returns CDR1 MNHNS and CDR2 SASEGT. The CDR3 extends over 14 amino acids. CDR3 sequence: CASSSTRFHQPQHF. The CDR3 nucleotides are TGTGCCAGCAGTTCGACACGGTTCCATCAGCCCCAGCATTTT.

V usage is TRBV7-9 and J usage is TRBJ1-4; a possible D gene is TRBD1 (5 bases). The CDR3 has 19 residues. From germline, CDR1 is SEHNR and CDR2 FQNEAQ (reference sequence). V lost 0 bases and J lost 8, with 25 bases in between. The CDR3, as DNA: TGTGCCAGCAGCTTAGCGGAGTGGGCTCGTAGGGGTTCAAACGAAAAACTGTTTTTT. Translation: CASSLAEWARRGSNEKLFF.

This clone was found a few times. The chain uses TRBV2 and TRBJ1-2, with D perhaps matching TRBD1 (5 bases). The length of the CDR3 is 13 residues. V was shortened by 4 bases and J by 1 base, with 7 bases between the two germline ends. CDR1 and CDR2 (germline): SNHLY, FYNNEI. The CDR3 here is CASSGQGNYGYTF. CDR3 nucleotides: TGTGCCAGCAGTGGCCAGGGTAACTATGGCTACACCTTC.

V and J are TRBV27 and TRBJ1-4, with 8 bases identical to TRBD1. The CDR3 covers 15 residues. Unmatched junction bases numbered 9, after V lost 5 bases and J lost 7 bases. Germline V gene lookup returns CDR1 MNHEY and CDR2 SMNVEV (reference sequence). CDR3 amino acids: CASSTRGRSGEKLFF. The CDR3 DNA sequence: TGTGCCAGCAGTACCAGGGGGCGTAGTGGTGAAAAACTGTTTTTT.

V gene TRBV7-9 combines with J gene TRBJ2-7; 10 nucleotides agree with TRBD1. Germline trimming cut 1 base from V and 2 bases from J; bases unmatched to any gene: 5. In germline, CDR1 is SEHNR, CDR2 FQNEAQ (reference sequence). This CDR3 is 16 amino acids long. In nucleotides, the CDR3 is TGTGCCAGCAGCTTAGTTCTGGGACAGGGGCCCTACGAGCAGTACTTC. Translated: CASSLVLGQGPYEQYF.

The genes are TRBV5-4 and TRBJ2-3; maybe TRBD2 (5 bases). The CDR3 spans 13 residues. Germline CDR1 is SGHNT and CDR2 is YYREEE (reference sequence). With 2 bases removed from V and 5 bases from J, the gap between germline ends came to 9 bases. The CDR3 spells CASSFAGGDTQYF. The CDR3 DNA reads TGTGCCAGCAGCTTCGCGGGCGGAGATACGCAGTATTTT.

The count of this clone is one. The chain combines TRBV7-2 with TRBJ1-4, with TRBD1 matching over 7 bases. The CDR3 has 15 residues. J lost 6 bases, V lost 1 base, and 5 bases had no gene match. Per germline, CDR1 SGHTA and CDR2 FQGNSA. CDR3 nucleotide sequence: TGTGCCAGCAGCTTAGTAGGGGACAGCTATGAAAAACTGTTTTTT. Translating gives CASSLVGDSYEKLFF.

The V call is TRBV7-9, the J call TRBJ1-1; 10 nucleotides match TRBD1. Germline loops: CDR1 SEHNR, CDR2 FQNEAQ (reference sequence). This CDR3 is built from 18 residues. V gave up 7 bases and J gave up 0 bases; unmatched junction bases: 14. The CDR3 protein is CASKGQGRTKNMNTEAFF. The CDR3 DNA reads TGTGCCAGCAAGGGACAGGGGCGGACCAAAAACATGAACACTGAAGCTTTCTTT.

The V call is TRBV9, the J call TRBJ2-3; D is ambiguous. Germline-derived CDR1 and CDR2 are SGDLS and YYNGEE. Trimming shortened V by 3 bases and J by 5 bases, and 16 bases separated the two germline ends. The CDR3 covers 15 residues. CDR3 protein: CASSGAELPGDTQYF. The DNA of the CDR3 is TGTGCCAGCAGCGGTGCCGAACTACCTGGAGATACGCAGTATTTT.

About this clone: Germline is not matched at one junction end, which may reflect a read error. J is TRBJ1-1 and V is TRBV29-1; 8 nucleotides align to TRBD1. The CDR3 covers 13 residues. Germline V gene sequence: CDR1 SQVTM, CDR2 ANQGSEA. The DNA of the CDR3 is TGCAGCGTTGACGGGCGGCAGACTCGGGACAGGACCTTT. Amino acids: CSVDGRQTRDRTF.